This entry concerns a single T cell receptor beta chain. Its antigen is still unknown. This entry belongs to a study of immune evolution from preneoplasia to lung adenocarcinoma. Study background: HLA loss of heterozygosity: approximately 7.5% AIS, more than 14% MIA, approximately 35% ADC, none AAH.

The V segment lost 5 bases and the J segment 4 bases; nucleotides outside the gene matches: 11. Germline V gives CDR1 KGHSH, CDR2 LQKENI. The CDR3 sequence is 16 residues long. Sequenced by immunoSEQ multiplex PCR; TCRdb stores in-frame clones only, minus some. The table lists more than 2,500 clones, 84% of them singletons. Study-wide points: Highest clonality occurred in KRAS-mutant, not EGFR-mutant or double wild-type, nodules.

The sample comprised FFPE invasive lung adenocarcinoma tissue. This receptor was taken from a person between 65 and 79 years old with invasive lung adenocarcinoma. The chain links TRBV18 to TRBJ2-3, with 8 bases aligning to TRBD1. The CDR3, as DNA: TGTGCCAGCTCAGCGACAGGGGACGTAGGCCCAGATACGCAGTATTTT. Its translation: CASSATGDVGPDTQYF.